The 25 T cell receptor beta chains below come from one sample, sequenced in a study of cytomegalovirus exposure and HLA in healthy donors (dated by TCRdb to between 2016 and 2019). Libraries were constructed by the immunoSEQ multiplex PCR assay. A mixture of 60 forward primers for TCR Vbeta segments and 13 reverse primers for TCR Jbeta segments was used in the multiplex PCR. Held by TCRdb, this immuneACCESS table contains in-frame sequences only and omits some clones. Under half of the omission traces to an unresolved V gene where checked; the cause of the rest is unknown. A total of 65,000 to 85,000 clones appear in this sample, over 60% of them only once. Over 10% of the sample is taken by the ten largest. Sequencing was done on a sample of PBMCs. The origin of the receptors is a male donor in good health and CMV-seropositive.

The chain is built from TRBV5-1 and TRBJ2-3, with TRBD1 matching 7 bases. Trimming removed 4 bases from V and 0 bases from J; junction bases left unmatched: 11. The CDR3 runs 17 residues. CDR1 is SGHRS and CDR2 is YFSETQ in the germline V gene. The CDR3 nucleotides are TGCGCCAGCAGCCCCGGGACAGCCGCCCTTAGCACAGATACGCAGTATTTT. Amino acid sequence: CASSPGTAALSTDTQYF.

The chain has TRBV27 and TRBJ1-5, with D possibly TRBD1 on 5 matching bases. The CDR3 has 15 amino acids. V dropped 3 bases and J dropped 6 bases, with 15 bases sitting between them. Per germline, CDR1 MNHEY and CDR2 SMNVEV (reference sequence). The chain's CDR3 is CASSLAGGPGQPQHF. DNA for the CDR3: TGTGCCAGCAGTTTGGCCGGGGGACCGGGTCAGCCCCAGCATTTT.

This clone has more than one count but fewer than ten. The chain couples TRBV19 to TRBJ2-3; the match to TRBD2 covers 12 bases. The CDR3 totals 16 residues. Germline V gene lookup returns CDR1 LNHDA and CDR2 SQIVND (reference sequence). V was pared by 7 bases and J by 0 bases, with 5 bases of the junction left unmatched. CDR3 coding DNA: TGTGCCAGTACCGGACTAGCGGGACGTAGCACAGATACGCAGTATTTT. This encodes CASTGLAGRSTDTQYF.

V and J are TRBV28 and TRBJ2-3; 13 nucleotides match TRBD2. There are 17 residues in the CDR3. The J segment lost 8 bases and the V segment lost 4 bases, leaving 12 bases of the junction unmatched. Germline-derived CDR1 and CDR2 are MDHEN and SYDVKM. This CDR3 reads CASSSLWTSGRGGTQYF. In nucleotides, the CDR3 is TGTGCCAGCAGTTCCCTTTGGACTAGCGGGAGAGGGGGTACGCAGTATTTT.

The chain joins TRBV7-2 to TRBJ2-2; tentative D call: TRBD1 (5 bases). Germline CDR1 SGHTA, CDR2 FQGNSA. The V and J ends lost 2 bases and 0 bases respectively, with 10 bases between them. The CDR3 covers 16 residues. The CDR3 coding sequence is TGTGCCAGCAGCTTACAGGGCGCTGCGAACACCGGGGAGCTGTTTTTT. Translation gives CASSLQGAANTGELFF.

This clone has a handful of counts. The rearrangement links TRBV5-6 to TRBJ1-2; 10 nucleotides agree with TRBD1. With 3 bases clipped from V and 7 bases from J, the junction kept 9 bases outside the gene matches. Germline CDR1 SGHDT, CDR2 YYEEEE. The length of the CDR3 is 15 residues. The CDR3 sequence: CASSWGDRGLSGYTF. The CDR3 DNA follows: TGTGCCAGCAGCTGGGGGGACAGGGGTCTCTCTGGCTACACCTTC.

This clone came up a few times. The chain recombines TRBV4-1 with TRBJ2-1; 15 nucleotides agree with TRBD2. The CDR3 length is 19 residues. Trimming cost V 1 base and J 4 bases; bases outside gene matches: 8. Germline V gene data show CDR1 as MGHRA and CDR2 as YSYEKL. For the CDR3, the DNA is TGCGCCAGCAGCCAAGGTGACGGGACTAGCGGGAGGCTATACAATGAGCAGTTCTTC. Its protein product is CASSQGDGTSGRLYNEQFF.

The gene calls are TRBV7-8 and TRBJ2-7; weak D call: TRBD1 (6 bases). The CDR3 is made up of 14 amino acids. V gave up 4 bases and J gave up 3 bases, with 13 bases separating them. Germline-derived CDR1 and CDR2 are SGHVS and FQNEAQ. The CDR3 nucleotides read TGTGCCAGCAGCTACACAGGGAGAAGCTACGAGCAGTACTTC. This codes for CASSYTGRSYEQYF. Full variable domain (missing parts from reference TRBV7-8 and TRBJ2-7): GAGVSQSPRYKVAKRGQDVALRCDPISGHVSLFWYQQALGQGPEFLTYFQNEAQLDKSGLPSDRFFAERPEGSVSTLKIQRTQQEDSAVYLCASSYTGRSYEQYFGPGTRLTVT.

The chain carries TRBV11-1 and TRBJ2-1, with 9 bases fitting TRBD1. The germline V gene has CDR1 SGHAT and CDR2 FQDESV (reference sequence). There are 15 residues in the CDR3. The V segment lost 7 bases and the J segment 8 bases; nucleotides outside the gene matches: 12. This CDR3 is CASTDRDRDVDEQFF. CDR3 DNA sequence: TGTGCCAGCACCGACCGGGACAGGGATGTTGATGAGCAGTTCTTC.

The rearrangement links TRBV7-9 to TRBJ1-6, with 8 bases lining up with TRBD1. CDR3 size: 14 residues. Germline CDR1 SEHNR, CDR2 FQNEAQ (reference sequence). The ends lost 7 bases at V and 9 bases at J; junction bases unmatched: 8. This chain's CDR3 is CASTDTGGASPLHF. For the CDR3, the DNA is TGTGCCAGCACCGACACAGGGGGAGCTTCACCCCTCCACTTT.

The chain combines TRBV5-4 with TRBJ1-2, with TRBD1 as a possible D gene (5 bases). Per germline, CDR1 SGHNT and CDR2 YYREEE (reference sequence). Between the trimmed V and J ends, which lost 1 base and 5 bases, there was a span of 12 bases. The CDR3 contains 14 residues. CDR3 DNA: TGTGCCAGCAGCTTGCTAACAGGAGAGTATGGCTACACCTTC. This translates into CASSLLTGEYGYTF.

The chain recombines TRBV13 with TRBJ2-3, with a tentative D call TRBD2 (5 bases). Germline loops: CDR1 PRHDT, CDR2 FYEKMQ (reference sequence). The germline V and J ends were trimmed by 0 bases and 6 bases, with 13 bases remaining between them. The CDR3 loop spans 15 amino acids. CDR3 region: CASSLGPGKTDTQYF. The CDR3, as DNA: TGTGCCAGCAGCTTAGGCCCCGGGAAGACTGATACGCAGTATTTT.

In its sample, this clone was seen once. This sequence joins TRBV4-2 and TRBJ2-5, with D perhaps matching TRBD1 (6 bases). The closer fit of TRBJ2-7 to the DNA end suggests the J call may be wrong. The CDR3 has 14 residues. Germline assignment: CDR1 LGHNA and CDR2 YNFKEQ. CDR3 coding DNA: TGTGCCAGCAGCCAAGATAGACAGGCCTACGAGCAGTACTTC. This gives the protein CASSQDRQAYEQYF.

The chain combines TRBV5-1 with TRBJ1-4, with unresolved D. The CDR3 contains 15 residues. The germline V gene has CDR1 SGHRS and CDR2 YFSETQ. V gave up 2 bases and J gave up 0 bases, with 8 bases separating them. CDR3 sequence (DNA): TGCGCCAGCAGCTTTGTAGCAGCAACTAATGAAAAACTGTTTTTT. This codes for CASSFVAATNEKLFF.

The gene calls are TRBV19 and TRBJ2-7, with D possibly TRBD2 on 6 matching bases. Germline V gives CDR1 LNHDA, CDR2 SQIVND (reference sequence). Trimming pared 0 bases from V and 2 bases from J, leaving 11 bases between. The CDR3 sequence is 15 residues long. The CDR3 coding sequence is TGTGCCAGTAGTATAGAAGGAGGGGAACCCTACGAGCAGTACTTC. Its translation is CASSIEGGEPYEQYF. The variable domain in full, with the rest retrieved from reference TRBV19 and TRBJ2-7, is DGGITQSPKYLFRKEGQNVTLSCEQNLNHDAMYWYRQDPGQGLRLIYYSQIVNDFQKGDIAEGYSVSREKKESFPLTVTSAQKNPTAFYLCASSIEGGEPYEQYFGPGTRLTVT.

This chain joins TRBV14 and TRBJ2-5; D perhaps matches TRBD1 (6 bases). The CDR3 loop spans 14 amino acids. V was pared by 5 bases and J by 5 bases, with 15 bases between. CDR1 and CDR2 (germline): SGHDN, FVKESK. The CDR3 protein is CASSAPGGHETQYF. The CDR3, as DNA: TGTGCCAGCAGCGCACCTGGGGGCCACGAGACCCAGTACTTC.

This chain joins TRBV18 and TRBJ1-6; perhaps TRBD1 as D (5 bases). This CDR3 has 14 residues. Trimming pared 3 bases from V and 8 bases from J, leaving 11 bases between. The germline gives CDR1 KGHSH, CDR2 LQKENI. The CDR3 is CASSPRVNDSPLHF. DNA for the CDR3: TGTGCCAGCTCACCCAGGGTAAACGATTCACCCCTCCACTTT.

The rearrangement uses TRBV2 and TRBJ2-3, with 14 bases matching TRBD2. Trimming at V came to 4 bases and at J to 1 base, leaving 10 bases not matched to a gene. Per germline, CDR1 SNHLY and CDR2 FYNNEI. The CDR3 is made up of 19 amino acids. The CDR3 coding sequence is TGTGCCAGCAGTGGGAGACTAGCGGGGGGGCCAGGCGGCACAGATACGCAGTATTTT. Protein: CASSGRLAGGPGGTDTQYF.

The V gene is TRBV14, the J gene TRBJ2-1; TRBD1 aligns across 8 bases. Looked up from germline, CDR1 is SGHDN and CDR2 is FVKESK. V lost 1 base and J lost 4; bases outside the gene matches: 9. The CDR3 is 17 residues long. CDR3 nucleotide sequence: TGTGCCAGCAGCCAAGCGGCGTGGGACAGGCCGTACAATGAGCAGTTCTTC. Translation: CASSQAAWDRPYNEQFF.

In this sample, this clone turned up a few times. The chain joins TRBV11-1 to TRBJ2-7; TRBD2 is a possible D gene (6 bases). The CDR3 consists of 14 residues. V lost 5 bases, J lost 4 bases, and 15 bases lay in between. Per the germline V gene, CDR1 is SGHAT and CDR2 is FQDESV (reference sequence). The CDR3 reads CASSRTGLLYEQYF. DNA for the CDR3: TGTGCCAGCAGCCGAACGGGACTTCTTTACGAGCAGTACTTC.

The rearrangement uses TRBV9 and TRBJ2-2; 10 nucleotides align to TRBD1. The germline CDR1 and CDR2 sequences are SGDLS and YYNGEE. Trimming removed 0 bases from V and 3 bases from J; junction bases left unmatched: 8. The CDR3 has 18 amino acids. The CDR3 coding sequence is TGTGCCAGCAGCGTAGCTCTTAGAGGGACAGGGGACACCGGGGAGCTGTTTTTT. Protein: CASSVALRGTGDTGELFF. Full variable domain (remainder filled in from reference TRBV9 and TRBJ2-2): DSGVTQTPKHLITATGQRVTLRCSPRSGDLSVYWYQQSLDQGLQFLIQYYNGEERAKGNILERFSAQQFPDLHSELNLSSLELGDSALYFCASSVALRGTGDTGELFFGEGSRLTVL.

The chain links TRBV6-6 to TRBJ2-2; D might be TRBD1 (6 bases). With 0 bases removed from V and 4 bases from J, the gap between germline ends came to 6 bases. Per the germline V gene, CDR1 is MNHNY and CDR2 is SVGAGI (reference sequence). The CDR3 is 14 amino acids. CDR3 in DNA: TGTGCCAGCAGTTACTCAGGGGGCACCGGGGAGCTGTTTTTT. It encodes CASSYSGGTGELFF.

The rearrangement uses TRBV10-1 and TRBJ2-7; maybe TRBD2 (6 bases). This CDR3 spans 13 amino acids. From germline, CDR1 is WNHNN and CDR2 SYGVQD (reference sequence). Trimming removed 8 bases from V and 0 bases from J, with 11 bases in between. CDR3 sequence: CASGDGGSYEQYF. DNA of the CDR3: TGCGCCAGCGGGGACGGGGGCTCCTACGAGCAGTACTTC.

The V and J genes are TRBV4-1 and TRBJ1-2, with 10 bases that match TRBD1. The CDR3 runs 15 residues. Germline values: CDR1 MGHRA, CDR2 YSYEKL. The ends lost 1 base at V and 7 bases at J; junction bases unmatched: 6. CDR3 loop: CASSQADRGLGGYTF. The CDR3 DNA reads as TGCGCCAGCAGCCAAGCCGACAGGGGGCTCGGTGGCTACACCTTC.

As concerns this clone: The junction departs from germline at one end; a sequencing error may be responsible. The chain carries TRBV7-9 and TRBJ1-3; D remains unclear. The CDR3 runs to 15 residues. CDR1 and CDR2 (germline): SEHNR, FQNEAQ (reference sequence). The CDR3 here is CSSSFDRSSGNTIYF. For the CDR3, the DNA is TGTTCCAGCAGCTTTGACCGGAGCTCTGGAAACACCATATATTTT. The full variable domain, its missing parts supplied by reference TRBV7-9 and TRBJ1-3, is DTGVSQNPRHKITKRGQNVTFRCDPISEHNRLYWYRQTLGQGPEFLTYFQNEAQLEKSRLLSDRFSAERPKGSFSTLEIQRTEQGDSAMYLCSSSFDRSSGNTIYFGEGSWLTVV.